These T cell receptor beta chains were read from a single sample in a study of CD8 T cells in Susac syndrome. Each CDR3 protein gets one entry after TCRdb re-called the immunoSEQ multiplex PCR reads with MiXCR. The sample records roughly 50,000 distinct CDR3 sequences, about 92% being singletons. The material sequenced was CD8+ T cells from PBMCs. The receptors originated from a human donor in good health. Each CDR3 is given with its conserved first and last residue. D genes are given only for firm matches. Clone sizes are given selectively: once, few, many, or a class where the clone is expanded.

J gene: TRBJ2-1; clone size: -; V gene: TRBV7-9; D gene: TRBD2; CDR3 DNA: TGTGCCAGCAGCTTTAGCGGGAGTCACTACAATGAGCAGTTCTTC; CDR3 protein: CASSFSGSHYNEQFF
J gene: TRBJ2-1; clone size: -; V gene: TRBV6-2/TRBV6-3; D gene: TRBD1; CDR3 DNA: TGTGCCAGCAGTTATCAGGACAGGCCCCATGAGCAGTTCTTC; CDR3 protein: CASSYQDRPHEQFF
J gene: TRBJ2-7; clone size: -; V gene: TRBV13; D gene: TRBD2; CDR3 DNA: TGTGCCAGCAGCACCCGACTAGCGGCCTACGAGCAGTACTTC; CDR3 protein: CASSTRLAAYEQYF
J gene: TRBJ1-4; clone size: -; V gene: TRBV7-6; D gene: -; CDR3 DNA: TGTGCCAGCAGCTTAGATGCAGACGGGCAAAAACTGTTTTTT; CDR3 protein: CASSLDADGQKLFF
J gene: TRBJ1-2; clone size: -; V gene: TRBV4-1; D gene: -; CDR3 DNA: TGCGCCAGCAGCCAAGACAAGGACCTCTATGGCTACACCTTC; CDR3 protein: CASSQDKDLYGYTF
J gene: TRBJ2-1; clone size: once; V gene: TRBV5-4; D gene: -; CDR3 DNA: TGTGCCAGCAGAGGCTCCTACAATGAGCAGTTCTTC; CDR3 protein: CASRGSYNEQFF
J gene: TRBJ2-2; clone size: -; V gene: TRBV27; D gene: -; CDR3 DNA: TGTGCCAGCAGTTTTCCCACCGGGGAGCTGTTTTTT; CDR3 protein: CASSFPTGELFF
J gene: TRBJ2-7; clone size: -; V gene: TRBV29-1; D gene: TRBD1; CDR3 DNA: TGCAGCGTGAAAGGACAGGGGGGAGAGCAGTACTTC; CDR3 protein: CSVKGQGGEQYF
J gene: TRBJ2-7; clone size: -; V gene: TRBV4-2; D gene: -; CDR3 DNA: TGTGCCAGCAGCCACCACGAACAGGGATCCTACGAGCAGTACTTC; CDR3 protein: CASSHHEQGSYEQYF
J gene: TRBJ2-5; clone size: -; V gene: TRBV6-1; D gene: -; CDR3 DNA: TGTGCCAGCAGCCCCTACCAGACCGGTGCACAAGAGACCCAGTACTTC; CDR3 protein: CASSPYQTGAQETQYF
J gene: TRBJ2-1; clone size: -; V gene: TRBV12-3/TRBV12-4; D gene: TRBD2; CDR3 DNA: TGTGCCAGCAGTTATAGCGGGAGTACCTACAATGAGCAGTTCTTC; CDR3 protein: CASSYSGSTYNEQFF
J gene: TRBJ1-2; clone size: -; V gene: TRBV5-6; D gene: -; CDR3 DNA: TGTGCCAGCAGCATACAGGGTGCGGGTTATGGCTACACCTTC; CDR3 protein: CASSIQGAGYGYTF